Below, 11 T cell receptor beta chains from the same sample are listed, as sequenced in a study of human T cells and chemical hapten exposure. MiXCR, run by TCRdb on the RACE reads, gives a single entry per CDR3 protein. Of approximately 50,000 distinct CDR3 sequences listed, about 11% are singletons. As for time point: pre-sensitization, week 0. Treatment reported: therapeutic diphenylcyclopropenone sensitization with weekly scalp DPC. The material sequenced was whole blood, taken in connection with sensitization to the hapten diphenylcyclopropenone (DPC). These receptors were taken from a woman aged 35 to 49 with alopecia areata. Some clones in this sample may be carry-over from other donors' samples.

V gene TRBV12-3 or TRBV12-4 combines with J gene TRBJ2-5, with TRBD1 matching over 10 bases. The CDR3 consists of 15 residues. The ends lost 6 bases at V and 5 bases at J; junction bases unmatched: 9. DNA of the CDR3: TGTGCCAGCAGCACTAGGACAGGGGGGCGGGAGACCCAGTACTTC. This gives the protein CASSTRTGGRETQYF.

This clonotype was seen repeatedly, ten times or more. The J gene is TRBJ2-3, the V gene TRBV6-5; 10 bases fit TRBD2. With V trimmed by 11 bases and J by 6 bases, 11 bases remained unmatched. CDR1 MNHEY and CDR2 SVGAGI come from the germline V gene. The CDR3 runs 14 residues. CDR3 loop: CAAREAGGRDTQYF. In DNA form, the CDR3 reads TGTGCCGCTCGGGAAGCGGGAGGGAGGGATACGCAGTATTTT.

This clonotype was counted ten times or more. The chain carries TRBV10-3 and TRBJ2-1, with TRBD2 identical over 10 bases. V was clipped by 3 bases and J by 0 bases; unmatched bases: 5. Germline V gene data show CDR1 as ENHRY and CDR2 as SYGVKD. The length of the CDR3 is 17 residues. The CDR3 sequence is CAISDLAGARSYNEQFF. The DNA for the CDR3 is TGTGCCATCAGTGACCTAGCGGGAGCCCGCTCCTACAATGAGCAGTTCTTC.

V usage is TRBV9 and J usage is TRBJ1-4, with a weak D call TRBD1 (6 bases). This CDR3 has 15 residues. The germline CDR1 and CDR2 sequences are SGDLS and YYNGEE. The ends were cut back, 4 bases at V and 7 bases at J, with 17 bases in the middle. The CDR3: CASSSYGGASEKLFF. For the CDR3, the DNA is TGTGCCAGCAGCTCCTATGGGGGCGCGAGTGAAAAACTGTTTTTT.

This clonotype was detected many times. The V gene is TRBV21-1, the J gene TRBJ2-1; TRBD2 reflects the table's D call only, with no check against the DNA. TRBV21-1 is labeled a pseudogene. The length of the CDR3 is 15 residues. The CDR3 reads CASSKAGLAGHEQFF. The CDR3 DNA reads TGTGCCAGCAGCAAAGCTGGACTAGCGGGACATGAGCAGTTCTTC.

The gene calls are TRBV7-9 and TRBJ1-5; tentatively, D is TRBD1 (6 bases). V lost 1 base, J lost 0 bases, and 16 bases lay in between. Germline V gives CDR1 SEHNR, CDR2 FQNEAQ (reference sequence). The CDR3 is 18 residues long. The DNA of the CDR3 is TGTGCCAGCAGCTTAGTTATCGGGGGCAAAAATAGCAATCAGCCCCAGCATTTT. Encoded protein: CASSLVIGGKNSNQPQHF.

The table lists this clonotype with many counts. The chain couples TRBV12-3 or TRBV12-4 to TRBJ1-5; no firm D call. The CDR3 has 14 residues. Trimming left V 6 bases short and J 3 bases short, with 12 bases between. This CDR3 is CASSRQVTNQPQHF. The CDR3 coding sequence is TGTGCCAGCAGCCGGCAGGTTACCAATCAGCCCCAGCATTTT.

This clonotype has a handful of counts. The rearrangement links TRBV19 to TRBJ1-2; D uncertain. The germline V and J ends were trimmed by 4 bases and 10 bases, with 13 bases remaining between them. Germline lookup yields CDR1 LNHDA and CDR2 SQIVND (reference sequence). This CDR3 region has 12 residues. CDR3 residues: CASSTDRMHYTF. For the CDR3, the DNA is TGTGCCAGTAGTACCGATCGGATGCACTACACCTTC. Complete variable domain (other parts from reference TRBV19 and TRBJ1-2): DGGITQSPKYLFRKEGQNVTLSCEQNLNHDAMYWYRQDPGQGLRLIYYSQIVNDFQKGDIAEGYSVSREKKESFPLTVTSAQKNPTAFYLCASSTDRMHYTFGSGTRLTVV.

This clonotype was seen more than once but under ten times. The chain has TRBV7-2 and TRBJ2-5; 12 bases line up with TRBD2. This CDR3 has 16 residues. Germline CDR1 and CDR2: SGHTA and FQGNSA. With V trimmed by 5 bases and J by 5 bases, 9 bases remained unmatched. CDR3 nucleotides: TGTGCCAGCAGCCCCGGACTAGCGGGGTTCTACGAGACCCAGTACTTC. This sequence encodes CASSPGLAGFYETQYF.

The chain uses TRBV6-6 and TRBJ2-7; perhaps TRBD2 as D (5 bases). Between the trimmed V and J ends, which lost 8 bases and 6 bases, there was a span of 20 bases. Germline lookup yields CDR1 MNHNY and CDR2 SVGAGI (reference sequence). The length of the CDR3 is 14 residues. CDR3 nucleotide sequence: TGTGCCAGCGCGTTTAATCCGGGATCTGGCGAGCAGTACTTC. Its translation: CASAFNPGSGEQYF.

This clonotype was observed many times. V usage is TRBV2 and J usage is TRBJ2-3; D not resolved. Germline V gene data show CDR1 as SNHLY and CDR2 as FYNNEI. V was cut by 6 bases and J by 3 bases, with 4 bases left in between. This CDR3 comprises 11 residues. This CDR3 reads CASRVTDTQYF. CDR3 in DNA: TGTGCCAGCAGGGTAACAGATACGCAGTATTTT.